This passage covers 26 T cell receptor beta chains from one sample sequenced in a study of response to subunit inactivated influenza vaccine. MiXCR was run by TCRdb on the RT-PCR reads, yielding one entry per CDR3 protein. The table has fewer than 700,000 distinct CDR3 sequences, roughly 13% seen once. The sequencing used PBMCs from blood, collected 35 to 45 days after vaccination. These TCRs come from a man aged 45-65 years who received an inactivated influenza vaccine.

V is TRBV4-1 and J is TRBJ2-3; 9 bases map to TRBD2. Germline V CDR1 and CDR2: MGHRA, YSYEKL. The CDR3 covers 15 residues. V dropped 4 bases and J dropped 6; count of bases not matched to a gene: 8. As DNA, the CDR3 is TGCGCCAGCAGCCCCCTTAGCGGGGGCCGGGATACGCAGTATTTT. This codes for CASSPLSGGRDTQYF.

In DNA, the CDR3 is TGCGCCAGCAGTGAAAACGGGATCAGCTACGAGCAGTACTTC. Protein product: CASSENGISYEQYF. The chain employs TRBV10-2 and TRBJ2-7; the D gene is possibly TRBD2 (5 bases). With 3 bases removed from V and 3 bases from J, the gap between germline ends came to 12 bases. CDR3 length: 14 amino acids. The germline gives CDR1 WSHSY, CDR2 SAAADI.

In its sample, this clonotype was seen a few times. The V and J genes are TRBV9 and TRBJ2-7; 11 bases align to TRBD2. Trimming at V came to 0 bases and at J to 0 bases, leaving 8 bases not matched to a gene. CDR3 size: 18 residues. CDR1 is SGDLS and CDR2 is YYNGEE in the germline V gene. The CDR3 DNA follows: TGTGCCAGCAGCGTAGGGGAAGGACTAGCGGGCTTCTCCTACGAGCAGTACTTC. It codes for CASSVGEGLAGFSYEQYF.

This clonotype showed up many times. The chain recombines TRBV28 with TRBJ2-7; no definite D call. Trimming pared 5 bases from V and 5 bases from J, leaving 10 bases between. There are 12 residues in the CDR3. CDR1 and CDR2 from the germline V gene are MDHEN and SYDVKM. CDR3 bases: TGTGCCAGCAGTGTGCCTCCCCACGAGCAGTACTTC. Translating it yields CASSVPPHEQYF.

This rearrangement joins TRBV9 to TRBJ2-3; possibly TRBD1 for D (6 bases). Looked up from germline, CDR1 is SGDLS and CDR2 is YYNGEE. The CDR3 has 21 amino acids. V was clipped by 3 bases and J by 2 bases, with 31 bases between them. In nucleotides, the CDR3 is TGTGCCAGCAGCGCATTTGTTGGACAGCCGAATTCTGTCGTTAACACAGATACGCAGTATTTT. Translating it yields CASSAFVGQPNSVVNTDTQYF. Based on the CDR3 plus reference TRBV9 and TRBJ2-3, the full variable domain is DSGVTQTPKHLITATGQRVTLRCSPRSGDLSVYWYQQSLDQGLQFLIQYYNGEERAKGNILERFSAQQFPDLHSELNLSSLELGDSALYFCASSAFVGQPNSVVNTDTQYFGPGTRLTVL.

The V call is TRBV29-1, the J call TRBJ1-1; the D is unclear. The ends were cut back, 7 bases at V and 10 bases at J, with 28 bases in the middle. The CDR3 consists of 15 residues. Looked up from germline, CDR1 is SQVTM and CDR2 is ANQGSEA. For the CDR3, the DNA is TGCAGCGCAACCCCCCCGGTGGCCACATATGTTGGAGCTTTCTTT. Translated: CSATPPVATYVGAFF.

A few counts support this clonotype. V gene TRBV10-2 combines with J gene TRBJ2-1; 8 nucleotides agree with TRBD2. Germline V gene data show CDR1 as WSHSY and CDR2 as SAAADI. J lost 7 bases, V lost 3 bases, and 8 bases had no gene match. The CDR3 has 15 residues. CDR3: CASSDPAGERNEQFF. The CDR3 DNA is TGCGCCAGCAGTGATCCAGCGGGAGAGCGAAATGAGCAGTTCTTC.

DNA of the CDR3: TGCAGTGCTCCCCGTCAGGGCTATGAGACCCAGTACTTC. Protein sequence: CSAPRQGYETQYF. J is TRBJ2-5 and V is TRBV20-1, with D perhaps matching TRBD1 (5 bases). This CDR3 is 13 amino acids long. Germline CDR1 is DFQATT and CDR2 is SNEGSKA (reference sequence). V was clipped by 5 bases and J by 5 bases, with 15 bases between them.

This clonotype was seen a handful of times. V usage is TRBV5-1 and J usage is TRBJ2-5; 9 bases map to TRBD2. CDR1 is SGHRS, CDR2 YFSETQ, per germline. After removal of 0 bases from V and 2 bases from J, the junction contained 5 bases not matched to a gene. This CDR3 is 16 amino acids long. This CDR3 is CASSLVSGGPQETQYF. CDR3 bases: TGCGCCAGCAGCTTGGTTAGCGGGGGACCTCAAGAGACCCAGTACTTC.

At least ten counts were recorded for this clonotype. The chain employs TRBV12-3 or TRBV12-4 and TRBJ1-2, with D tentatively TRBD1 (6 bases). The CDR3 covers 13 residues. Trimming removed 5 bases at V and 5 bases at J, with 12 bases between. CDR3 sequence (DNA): TGTGCCAGCAGTCCCCGCGGACAGTATGGCTACACCTTC. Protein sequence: CASSPRGQYGYTF.

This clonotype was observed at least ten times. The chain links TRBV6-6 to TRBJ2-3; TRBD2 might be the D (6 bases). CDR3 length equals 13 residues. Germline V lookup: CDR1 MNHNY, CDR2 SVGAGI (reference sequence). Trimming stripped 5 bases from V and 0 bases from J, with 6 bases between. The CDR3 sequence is CASSAGSTDTQYF. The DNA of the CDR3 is TGTGCCAGCAGTGCGGGGAGCACAGATACGCAGTATTTT.

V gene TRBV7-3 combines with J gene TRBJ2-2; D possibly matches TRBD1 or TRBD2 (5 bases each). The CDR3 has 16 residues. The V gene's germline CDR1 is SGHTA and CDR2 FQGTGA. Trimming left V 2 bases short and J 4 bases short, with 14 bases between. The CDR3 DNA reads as TGTGCCAGCAGCTTAGGGCTGGGACGGCTCACCGGGGAGCTGTTTTTT. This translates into CASSLGLGRLTGELFF.

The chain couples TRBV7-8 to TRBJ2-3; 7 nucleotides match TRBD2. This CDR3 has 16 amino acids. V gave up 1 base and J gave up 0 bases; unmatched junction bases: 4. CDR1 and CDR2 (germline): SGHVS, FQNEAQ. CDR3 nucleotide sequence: TGTGCCAGCAGCTTAGTCGGGGGGACTAGCACAGATACGCAGTATTTT. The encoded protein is CASSLVGGTSTDTQYF.

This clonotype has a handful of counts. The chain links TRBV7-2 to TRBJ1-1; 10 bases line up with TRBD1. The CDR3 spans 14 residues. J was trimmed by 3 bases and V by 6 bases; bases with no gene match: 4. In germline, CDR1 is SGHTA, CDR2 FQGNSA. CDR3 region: CASREDRGHTEAFF. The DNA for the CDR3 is TGTGCCAGCAGAGAAGACAGGGGGCACACTGAAGCTTTCTTT.

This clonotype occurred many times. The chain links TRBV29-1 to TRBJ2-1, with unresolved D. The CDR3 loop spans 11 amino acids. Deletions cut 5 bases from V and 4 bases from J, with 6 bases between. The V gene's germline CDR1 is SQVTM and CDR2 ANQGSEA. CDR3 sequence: CSVQTYNEQFF. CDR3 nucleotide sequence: TGCAGCGTTCAAACTTACAATGAGCAGTTCTTC.

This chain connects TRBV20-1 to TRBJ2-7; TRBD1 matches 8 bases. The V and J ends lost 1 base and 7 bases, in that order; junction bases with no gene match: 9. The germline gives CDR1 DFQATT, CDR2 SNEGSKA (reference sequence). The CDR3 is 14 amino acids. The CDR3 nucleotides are TGCAGTGCTAGAGTGGCGACAGGGGTTTTAGAGCAGTACTTC. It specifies CSARVATGVLEQYF.

The CDR3 sequence is CASSGRTSGGPRNEQFF. Written as DNA, the CDR3 is TGCGCCAGCAGTGGCCGGACTAGCGGGGGGCCGAGGAATGAGCAGTTCTTC. The J gene is TRBJ2-1, the V gene TRBV10-2, with TRBD2 matching 14 bases. The germline CDR1 and CDR2 sequences are WSHSY and SAAADI. The junction had 9 bases not matched to a gene; V was cut back by 4 bases and J by 7 bases. The CDR3 length is 17 residues.

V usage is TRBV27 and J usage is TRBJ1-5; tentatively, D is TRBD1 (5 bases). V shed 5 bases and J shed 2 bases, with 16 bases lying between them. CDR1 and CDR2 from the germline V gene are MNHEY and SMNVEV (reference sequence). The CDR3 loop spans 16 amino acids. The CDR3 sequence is CASSLWGHVGNQPQHF. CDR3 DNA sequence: TGTGCCAGCAGTCTCTGGGGCCATGTAGGCAATCAGCCCCAGCATTTT.

CDR3 coding DNA: TGTGCCAGCAGCCCCGAGGGGGGCCTTGGTGGCTACACCTTC. Translation gives CASSPEGGLGGYTF. The chain uses TRBV7-2 and TRBJ1-2; D perhaps matches TRBD1 (6 bases). Germline assignment: CDR1 SGHTA and CDR2 FQGNSA. The CDR3 contains 14 residues. Trimming stripped 5 bases from V and 7 bases from J, with 17 bases between.

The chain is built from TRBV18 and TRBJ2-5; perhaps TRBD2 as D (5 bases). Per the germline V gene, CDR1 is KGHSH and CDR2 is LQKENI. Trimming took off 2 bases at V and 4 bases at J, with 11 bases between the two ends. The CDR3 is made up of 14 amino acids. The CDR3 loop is CASSPSGVGETQYF. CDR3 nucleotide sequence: TGTGCCAGCTCACCAAGCGGAGTCGGAGAGACCCAGTACTTC.

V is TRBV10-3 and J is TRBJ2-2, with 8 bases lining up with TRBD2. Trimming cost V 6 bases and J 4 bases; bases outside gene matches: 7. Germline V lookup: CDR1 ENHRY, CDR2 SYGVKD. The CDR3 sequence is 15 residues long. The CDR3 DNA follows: TGTGCCATCAGGGAAAAAAGCGGGGGCACCGGGGAGCTGTTTTTT. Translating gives CAIREKSGGTGELFF.

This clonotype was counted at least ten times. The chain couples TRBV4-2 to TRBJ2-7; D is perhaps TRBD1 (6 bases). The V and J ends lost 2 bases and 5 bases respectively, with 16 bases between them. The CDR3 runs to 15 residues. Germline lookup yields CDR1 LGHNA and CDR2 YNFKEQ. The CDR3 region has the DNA TGTGCCAGCAGCCAAACATTGAACAGGGACCACGAGCAGTACTTC. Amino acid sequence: CASSQTLNRDHEQYF.

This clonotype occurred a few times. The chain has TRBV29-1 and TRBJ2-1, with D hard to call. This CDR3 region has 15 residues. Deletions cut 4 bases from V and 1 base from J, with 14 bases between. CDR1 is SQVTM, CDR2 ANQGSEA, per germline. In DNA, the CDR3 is TGCAGCGTTGCCACCAGGTTGGCATCCTACAATGAGCAGTTCTTC. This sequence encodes CSVATRLASYNEQFF.

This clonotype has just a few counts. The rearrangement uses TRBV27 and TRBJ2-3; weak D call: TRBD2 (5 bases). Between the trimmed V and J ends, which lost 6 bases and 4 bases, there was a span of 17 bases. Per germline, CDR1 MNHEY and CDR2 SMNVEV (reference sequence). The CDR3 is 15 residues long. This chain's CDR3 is CASSPLGRGADTQYF. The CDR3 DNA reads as TGTGCCAGCAGCCCACTAGGTCGAGGTGCAGATACGCAGTATTTT.

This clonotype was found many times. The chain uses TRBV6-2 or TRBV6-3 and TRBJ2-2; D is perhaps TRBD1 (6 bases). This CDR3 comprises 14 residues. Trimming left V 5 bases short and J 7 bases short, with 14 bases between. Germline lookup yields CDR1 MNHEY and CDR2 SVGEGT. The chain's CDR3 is CASSIQGTIGELFF. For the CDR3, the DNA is TGTGCCAGCAGTATACAGGGTACCATCGGGGAGCTGTTTTTT.

The CDR3 DNA sequence: TGCGCCAGCAGCTTCCAGGACATCAGCTCCTACGAGCAGTACTTC. The encoded protein is CASSFQDISSYEQYF. The chain is built from TRBV5-1 and TRBJ2-7, with a possible D match to TRBD1 (5 bases). This CDR3 region has 15 residues. Trimming took off 2 bases at V and 0 bases at J, with 12 bases between the two ends. CDR1 and CDR2 (germline): SGHRS, YFSETQ.